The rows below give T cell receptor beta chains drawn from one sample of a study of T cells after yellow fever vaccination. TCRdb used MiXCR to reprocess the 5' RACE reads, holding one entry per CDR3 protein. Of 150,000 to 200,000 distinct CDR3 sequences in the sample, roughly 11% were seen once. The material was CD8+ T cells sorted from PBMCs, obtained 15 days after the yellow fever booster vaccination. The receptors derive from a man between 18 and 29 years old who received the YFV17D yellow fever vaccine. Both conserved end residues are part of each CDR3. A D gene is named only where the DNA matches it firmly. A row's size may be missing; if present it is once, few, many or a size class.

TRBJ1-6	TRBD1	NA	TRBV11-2	CASSSTGVPSPLHF	TGTGCCAGCAGCTCGACAGGGGTTCCTTCACCCCTCCACTTT
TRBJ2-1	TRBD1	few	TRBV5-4	CASSLDFGQGFYEQFF	TGTGCCAGCAGCTTGGATTTCGGACAGGGCTTCTATGAGCAGTTCTTC
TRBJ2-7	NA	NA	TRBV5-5	CASSLVDGNYEQYF	TGTGCCAGCAGCTTGGTGGACGGGAACTACGAGCAGTACTTC
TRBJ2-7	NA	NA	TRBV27	CASTMAQGYEQYF	TGTGCCAGCACCATGGCACAGGGCTACGAGCAGTACTTC
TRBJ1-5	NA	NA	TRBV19	CASSIAAGVFQPQHF	TGTGCCAGTAGTATCGCAGCGGGAGTCTTTCAGCCCCAGCATTTT
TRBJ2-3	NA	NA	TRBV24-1	CATSDLQDTQYF	TGTGCCACCAGTGATTTGCAGGATACGCAGTATTTT
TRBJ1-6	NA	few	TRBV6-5	CASRLGTDNSPLHF	TGTGCCAGCAGACTCGGGACGGATAATTCACCCCTCCACTTT
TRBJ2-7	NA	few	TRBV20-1	CSARTMMTVGYEQYF	TGCAGTGCTAGGACTATGATGACTGTTGGCTACGAGCAGTACTTC
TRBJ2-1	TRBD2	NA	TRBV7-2	CASSYRTSDSNEQFF	TGTGCCAGCAGCTACCGGACTAGCGACTCCAATGAGCAGTTCTTC
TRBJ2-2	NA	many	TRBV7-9	CASVNSGTTNTGELFF	TGTGCCAGCGTCAACTCCGGGACAACCAACACCGGGGAGCTGTTTTTT